Below, 9 T cell receptor beta chains from the same sample are listed, as sequenced in a study of blood T cell repertoires in COVID-19 (dated by TCRdb to 2020 to 2022). Libraries were made using the immunoSEQ multiplex PCR assay. Drawn from immuneACCESS, this table holds only the in-frame rearrangements with V and J called that TCRdb kept. Clones are partly lost; checked studies trace under half to an unresolved V gene and leave the rest unexplained. Counted in this sample were 65,000 to 75,000 clones; approximately 83% of them appeared once. Together, the top ten hold about 43% of the sample. The sequencing input was peripheral blood. These receptor sequences come from an elderly man with acute or convalescent COVID-19.

The chain couples TRBV9 to TRBJ2-2; 8 positions match TRBD2. The CDR3 sequence is 17 residues long. CDR1 SGDLS and CDR2 YYNGEE come from the germline V gene. With V trimmed by 5 bases and J by 0 bases, 9 bases remained unmatched. In nucleotides, the CDR3 is TGTGCCAGCAGACCTCTCGGGGGGGATGCGAACACCGGGGAGCTGTTTTTT. Translation: CASRPLGGDANTGELFF.

The chain couples TRBV27 to TRBJ2-2, with 7 bases that match TRBD1. The germline gives CDR1 MNHEY, CDR2 SMNVEV (reference sequence). The CDR3 sequence is 17 residues long. Germline trimming cut 3 bases from V and 6 bases from J; bases unmatched to any gene: 13. The CDR3 DNA reads as TGTGCCAGCAGTTTCCAAGGGGGCTCCCTTAACCCCGGGGAGCTGTTTTTT. Protein: CASSFQGGSLNPGELFF.

A few counts support this clone. This chain joins TRBV5-1 and TRBJ1-1; possibly TRBD1 for D (5 bases). The CDR3 runs 13 residues. Trimming removed 3 bases at V and 1 base at J, with 7 bases between. The germline gives CDR1 SGHRS, CDR2 YFSETQ. The CDR3 DNA sequence: TGCGCCAGCAGCTCTCAGGGGAACACTGAAGCTTTCTTT. Translation: CASSSQGNTEAFF.

V gene TRBV5-1 combines with J gene TRBJ2-7; possible D gene TRBD2, 5 bases. The V end was cut by 0 bases, the J end by 1 base, with 8 bases between. The germline gives CDR1 SGHRS, CDR2 YFSETQ. The CDR3 runs 14 residues. The CDR3 loop reads CASSLDGGSYEQYF. The CDR3 nucleotides are TGCGCCAGCAGCTTGGACGGCGGGTCCTACGAGCAGTACTTC.

The chain combines TRBV25-1 with TRBJ1-6; 7 nucleotides match TRBD1. CDR1 MGHDK and CDR2 SYGVNS come from the germline V gene. Trimming at V came to 4 bases and at J to 10 bases, leaving 7 bases not matched to a gene. The CDR3 contains 14 residues. The chain's CDR3 is CASSGGYRGSPLHF. Written as DNA, the CDR3 is TGTGCCAGCAGTGGCGGCTACAGGGGATCACCCCTCCACTTT.

The J gene is TRBJ1-5, the V gene TRBV6-2 or TRBV6-3; 9 nucleotides agree with TRBD1. The CDR3 consists of 14 residues. Germline V CDR1 and CDR2: MNHEY, SVGEGT. J lost 5 bases, V lost 4 bases, and 3 bases had no gene match. The chain's CDR3 is CASSSTGGHQPQHF. The CDR3 DNA follows: TGTGCCAGCAGTTCCACAGGGGGCCATCAGCCCCAGCATTTT.

The chain combines TRBV18 with TRBJ1-2, with 8 bases identical to TRBD1. The junction had 6 bases not matched to a gene; V was cut back by 5 bases and J by 1 base. Germline V gene lookup returns CDR1 KGHSH and CDR2 LQKENI. CDR3 length equals 15 residues. The CDR3 DNA sequence: TGTGCCAGCTCATCGGGGACAGGAGATAACTATGGCTACACCTTC. Its translation: CASSSGTGDNYGYTF.

This clone was observed once. The chain couples TRBV7-2 to TRBJ1-5; TRBD1 matches at 7 bases. J was trimmed by 5 bases and V by 5 bases; bases with no gene match: 9. Germline-derived CDR1 and CDR2 are SGHTA and FQGNSA. The CDR3 totals 15 residues. For the CDR3, the DNA is TGTGCCAGCAGCCTAACTGGACAGGCCTATCAGCCCCAGCATTTT. Amino acid sequence: CASSLTGQAYQPQHF.

The chain links TRBV5-1 to TRBJ1-2; 9 bases line up with TRBD1. The germline CDR1 and CDR2 sequences are SGHRS and YFSETQ. V shed 4 bases, J shed 6 bases, and the junction held 10 bases outside the gene matches. This CDR3 spans 15 amino acids. The CDR3 nucleotides are TGCGCCAGCAGCAAAGCCTTGGGACAGGGCGATGGCTACACCTTC. Protein product: CASSKALGQGDGYTF.